This entry describes one T cell receptor (beta chain). The CDR3 consists of 15 residues. J was trimmed by 3 bases and V by 6 bases; bases with no gene match: 7. Germline-derived CDR1 and CDR2 are SGHTA and FQGNSA. This entry belongs to a study of CD8+ T cells in alopecia areata. Study at large: Tofacitinib ran 6 to 18 months, followed by 6 months off drug.

Documented treatment: oral pan-JAK inhibitor, 5-10 mg twice daily. Extraction and reverse transcription of RNA yielded cDNA as the sequencing template. Profiling relied on immunoSEQ multiplex PCR, and the TCRdb table lists in-frame clones only, not all of them. The table has roughly 180,000 clones, 45% to 65% seen once. This clonotype originated in a human donor with alopecia areata. The sample in question was CD4+ T cells sorted from blood, obtained at week 4, from a patient treated with tofacitinib. The rearrangement joins TRBV7-2 to TRBJ2-3; 9 bases are shared with TRBD2. The CDR3 DNA is TGTGCCAGCAGTGCGGGGCTAGCGGGGACAGATACGCAGTATTTT. Translating gives CASSAGLAGTDTQYF.